One sample yielded the 15 T cell receptor beta chains listed below, sequenced in a study of OX40 agonist ivuxolimab in advanced cancers. TCRdb's table, derived via immunoSEQ multiplex PCR, lists solely in-frame clones and lacks some. The sample consists of approximately 49,000 clones, approximately 84% of them appearing once. Material: CD4+ or CD8+ T cells sorted from blood, obtained in a trial of the OX40 agonist ivuxolimab. The source of these receptors is an adult with an advanced solid tumor such as melanoma, head and neck, liver or kidney cancer.

V gene TRBV6-1 combines with J gene TRBJ1-2, with D uncertain. This CDR3 region has 13 residues. Trimming stripped 2 bases from V and 4 bases from J, with 8 bases between. Germline-derived CDR1 and CDR2 are MNHNS and SASEGT. The CDR3 is CASSETGGYGYTF. The DNA of the CDR3 is TGTGCCAGCAGTGAAACGGGTGGCTATGGCTACACCTTC.

V gene TRBV19 combines with J gene TRBJ2-2; D remains unclear. The CDR3 spans 13 residues. Trimming left V 7 bases short and J 9 bases short, with 15 bases between. Germline CDR1 reads LNHDA; CDR2 reads SQIVND (reference sequence). The CDR3 DNA reads as TGTGCCAGTAAACACGGTTCGAGGCGGGAGCTGTTTTTT. Translating gives CASKHGSRRELFF.

The V and J genes are TRBV7-6 and TRBJ2-2, with D hard to call. This CDR3 region has 16 residues. V dropped 4 bases and J dropped 0 bases, with 12 bases sitting between them. The germline V gene has CDR1 SGHVS and CDR2 FNYEAQ. CDR3 nucleotide sequence: TGTGCCAGCAGCTCGTTCCCTGGATCGAACACCGGGGAGCTGTTTTTT. This gives the protein CASSSFPGSNTGELFF.

The chain is built from TRBV25-1 and TRBJ2-7; D perhaps matches TRBD1 (6 bases). Trimming removed 6 bases at V and 3 bases at J, with 15 bases between. CDR1 MGHDK and CDR2 SYGVNS come from the germline V gene. The CDR3 loop spans 14 amino acids. CDR3 bases: TGTGCCAGCAGCGACAGGCCCCTTCGCTACGAGCAGTACTTC. Its translation: CASSDRPLRYEQYF.

This rearrangement joins TRBV7-8 to TRBJ2-7; 7 positions agree with TRBD1. The CDR3 is 13 amino acids. Germline-derived CDR1 and CDR2 are SGHVS and FQNEAQ. Trimming removed 5 bases from V and 6 bases from J; junction bases left unmatched: 7. DNA for the CDR3: TGTGCCAGCAGCCTAGGGGGCAGGGCCGAGCAGTACTTC. Translated, it gives CASSLGGRAEQYF.

The rearrangement uses TRBV18 and TRBJ2-7, with D hard to call. Germline V CDR1 and CDR2: KGHSH, LQKENI. CDR3 length: 13 residues. Trimming took 3 bases from V and 1 from J, leaving 7 bases between them. CDR3 in DNA: TGTGCCAGCTCACCCGCCACTTCCTACGAGCAGTACTTC. It yields the protein CASSPATSYEQYF.

The V call is TRBV19, the J call TRBJ2-7; tentatively, D is TRBD1 (5 bases). Deletions cut 4 bases from V and 6 bases from J, with 16 bases between. The CDR3 totals 14 residues. CDR1 is LNHDA and CDR2 is SQIVND in the germline V gene (reference sequence). CDR3 amino acids: CASSKGLLTSEQYF. In DNA form, the CDR3 reads TGTGCCAGTAGTAAGGGGCTCCTTACGTCCGAGCAGTACTTC. The complete variable domain, with remaining parts taken from reference TRBV19 and TRBJ2-7, reads DGGITQSPKYLFRKEGQNVTLSCEQNLNHDAMYWYRQDPGQGLRLIYYSQIVNDFQKGDIAEGYSVSREKKESFPLTVTSAQKNPTAFYLCASSKGLLTSEQYFGPGTRLTVT.

The chain uses TRBV6-1 and TRBJ1-5; no definite D call. Germline CDR1 and CDR2: MNHNS and SASEGT. Trimming left V 5 bases short and J 2 bases short, with 7 bases between. The CDR3 is 13 amino acids. The CDR3 loop reads CASSQDGNQPQHF. Written as DNA, the CDR3 is TGTGCCAGCAGTCAGGACGGCAATCAGCCCCAGCATTTT.

This clone was counted a few times. The chain has TRBV9 and TRBJ1-1; weak D call: TRBD1 (5 bases). Germline CDR1 is SGDLS and CDR2 is YYNGEE. The length of the CDR3 is 14 residues. Trimming pared 4 bases from V and 1 base from J, leaving 11 bases between. In DNA form, the CDR3 reads TGTGCCAGCAGCCCCCTGGGGCAGAACACTGAAGCTTTCTTT. The encoded protein is CASSPLGQNTEAFF.

The gene calls are TRBV5-1 and TRBJ2-5, with D tentatively TRBD1 or TRBD2 (5 bases each). The germline V and J ends were trimmed by 0 bases and 1 base, with 10 bases remaining between them. CDR1 and CDR2 from the germline V gene are SGHRS and YFSETQ. The CDR3 length is 15 residues. The DNA for the CDR3 is TGCGCCAGCAGCTTGGCCGGGGCCCCCCAAGAGACCCAGTACTTC. Amino acids: CASSLAGAPQETQYF.

This clone was counted a single time. J is TRBJ2-5 and V is TRBV5-4, with D possibly matching TRBD2 (5 bases). The V end lost 5 bases, the J end lost 5 bases, and 22 bases lay between the germline ends. Germline V gives CDR1 SGHNT, CDR2 YYREEE (reference sequence). The CDR3 covers 16 residues. The CDR3, as DNA: TGTGCCAGCAGGCCCAGGAGCGGAGAGGGCTCGGAGACCCAGTACTTC. It yields the protein CASRPRSGEGSETQYF.

The V gene is TRBV7-2, the J gene TRBJ2-4; no clear D gene. The germline V and J ends were trimmed by 3 bases and 10 bases, with 10 bases remaining between them. This CDR3 is 12 amino acids long. CDR1 and CDR2 (germline): SGHTA, FQGNSA. CDR3 region: CASSFRTGIQYF. The CDR3 DNA reads TGTGCCAGCAGCTTCCGTACCGGGATTCAGTACTTC.

The chain employs TRBV28 and TRBJ1-2; 9 nucleotides match TRBD1. V lost 6 bases to trimming and J lost 8 bases; unmatched junction nucleotides: 7. Looked up from germline, CDR1 is MDHEN and CDR2 is SYDVKM. The CDR3 covers 13 residues. CDR3 amino acids: CASSPSTGGGYTF. The CDR3 DNA reads TGTGCCAGCAGCCCCTCCACAGGGGGCGGCTACACCTTC.

The rearrangement links TRBV6-1 to TRBJ2-1; D may match TRBD1 or TRBD2 (5 bases each). V was shortened by 6 bases and J by 4 bases, with 13 bases between the two germline ends. CDR3 length equals 14 residues. Per the germline V gene, CDR1 is MNHNS and CDR2 is SASEGT. The CDR3 sequence: CASSLGTSYNEQFF. The CDR3 DNA reads TGTGCCAGCAGCCTAGGGACCAGTTACAATGAGCAGTTCTTC.

The rearrangement joins TRBV15 to TRBJ1-1; D uncertain. The V gene lost 3 bases and the J gene lost 3 bases, with 14 bases spanning the gap. Germline V CDR1 and CDR2: LNHNV, YYDKDF (reference sequence). The CDR3 sequence is 15 residues long. CDR3: CATSRLVSEDTEAFF. DNA for the CDR3: TGTGCCACCAGCAGGCTTGTTTCGGAGGACACTGAAGCTTTCTTT.